These 3 T cell receptor beta chains were all obtained from the same sample, sequenced in a study of identifying expanded T cells in peripheral blood. Here immunoSEQ multiplex PCR was the method, and the copy in TCRdb shows in-frame clones only, minus some. This table has 50,000 to 65,000 clones, roughly nine tenths appearing once. Sequenced input: blood. The source of these receptors is a person aged 18 to 75 in good health.

The rearrangement uses TRBV19 and TRBJ1-4; the D gene is possibly TRBD1 (5 bases). This CDR3 comprises 16 residues. CDR1 LNHDA and CDR2 SQIVND come from the germline V gene (reference sequence). V dropped 3 bases and J dropped 4 bases, with 15 bases sitting between them. DNA for the CDR3: TGTGCCAGTAGTATCGGCGGGACGGGACGTAATGAAAAACTGTTTTTT. The encoded protein is CASSIGGTGRNEKLFF.

The chain joins TRBV27 to TRBJ1-5; no clear D gene. Trimming cost V 5 bases and J 2 bases, with 13 bases left between them. CDR3 length: 15 amino acids. Germline assignment: CDR1 MNHEY and CDR2 SMNVEV (reference sequence). CDR3 coding DNA: TGTGCCAGCAGTCCCCTCGCATCACGCAATCAGCCCCAGCATTTT. Its protein product is CASSPLASRNQPQHF.

This clone came up once. V gene TRBV19 combines with J gene TRBJ1-1; the D gene is possibly TRBD1 (5 bases). V was shortened by 11 bases and J by 1 base, with 14 bases between the two germline ends. The CDR3 has 13 amino acids. CDR1 is LNHDA, CDR2 SQIVND, per germline (reference sequence). The CDR3 loop reads CAANAGQNTEAFF. The DNA of the CDR3 is TGTGCCGCGAACGCAGGGCAGAACACTGAAGCTTTCTTT.